These T cell receptor beta chains were read from a single sample in a study of PD-L1 blockade in urothelial cancer. Sequencing used immunoSEQ multiplex PCR; TCRdb keeps in-frame clones, though not all of them. The sample holds around 130,000 clones, 65% to 85% seen once. The sample was PBMCs, taken around atezolizumab (anti-PD-L1) treatment. The receptors stem from a man aged 45-60 years with urothelial cancer. CDR3s leave out the opening cysteine and the closing phenylalanine or tryptophan.

V	CDR3
TRBV9	ASSVESSGRPDTQY
TRBV27	ASSVIRGQPQH
TRBV28	ASSLWQTQETQY
TRBV20-1	SARRSRELF
TRBV28	ASKRSEAF
TRBV19	ASSTDPRTADGYT
TRBV30	AWSQGVIADTQY
TRBV7-2	ASSLVTGGETQY
TRBV5-1	ASRPGPSGRMTDTQY
TRBV30	AWSHGSIRTDTQY
TRBV20-1	SASDYGYT
TRBV5-1	ASRAGEFIDTQY
TRBV2	ASKWTGGSYEQY
TRBV7-2	ASSSGVNAETQY
TRBV5-1	ASSRLGGFNEKLF
TRBV6-6	ASSYDRSYNEQF
TRBV18	ASSPRGLAGDNEQF
TRBV28	ASRERPRAGELF
TRBV14	ASSQEASGSEQF
TRBV7-8	ASSFGGRSEKLF
TRBV10-3	AIRDNYNEQF
TRBV7-3	ASSLSSASGDTQY
TRBV11-2	ASSPSYAGELF
TRBV18	ASSDTSTDTQY
TRBV5-1	ASSLGPTGNNYGYT
TRBV19	ASSNRGWAGELF
TRBV7-3	ASSLTAGRSDEQF
TRBV5-6	ASSFGSSGNTIY
TRBV4-2	ASSLSGGHNEQF
TRBV27	ASSLRRTNEKLF
TRBV5-1	ASSLTGIPTEAF
TRBV2	ASSLRLSSYNSPLH
TRBV5-4	ASSVRTRQETQY
TRBV7-3	ASSFKKGGGTALSTDTQY
TRBV6-7	ASTPTGPKQGYDDEQY
TRBV5-4	ASSLATGIYEQY
TRBV11-3	ASSLDRDNEQF
TRBV5-1	ASSLAPGGDSPLH